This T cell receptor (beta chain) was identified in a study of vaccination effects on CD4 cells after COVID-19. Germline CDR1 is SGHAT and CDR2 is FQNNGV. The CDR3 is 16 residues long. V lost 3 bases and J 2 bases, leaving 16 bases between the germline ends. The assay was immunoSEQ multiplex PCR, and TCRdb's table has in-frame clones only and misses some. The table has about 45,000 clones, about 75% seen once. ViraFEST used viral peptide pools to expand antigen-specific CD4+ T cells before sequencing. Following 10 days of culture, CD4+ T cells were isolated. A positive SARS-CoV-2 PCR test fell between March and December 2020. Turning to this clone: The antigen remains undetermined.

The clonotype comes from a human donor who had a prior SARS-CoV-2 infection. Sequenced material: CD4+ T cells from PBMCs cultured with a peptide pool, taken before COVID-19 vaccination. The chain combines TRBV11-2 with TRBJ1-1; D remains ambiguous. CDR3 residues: CASSFLRAPANTEAFF. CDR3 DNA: TGTGCCAGCAGCTTCCTAAGGGCCCCTGCCAACACTGAAGCTTTCTTT.